This T cell receptor (beta chain) was profiled in a study of blood T cell repertoires in COVID-19. Germline CDR1 reads SGHNT; CDR2 reads YYREEE (reference sequence). The CDR3 length is 15 residues. V lost 4 bases to trimming and J lost 1 base; unmatched junction nucleotides: 7. Methods used by the authors: From reference gene primer amplification, estimates of nucleated cell counts were derived. The protocol was immunoSEQ multiplex PCR, while the TCRdb copy is restricted to in-frame clones and leaves out a portion. V and J calls and clone size are as listed in that table; D and trimming were resolved from the DNA. The table has about 110,000 clones, roughly 84% seen once.

This chain joins TRBV5-4 and TRBJ1-1, with 7 bases aligning to TRBD1. Input material: peripheral blood. The clonotype was recovered from a human donor in a cohort sampled during active COVID-19. CDR3 amino acids: CASSAQGVGNTEAFF. As DNA, the CDR3 is TGTGCCAGCAGCGCTCAGGGGGTGGGGAACACTGAAGCTTTCTTT. The full variable domain, completed using reference TRBV5-4 and TRBJ1-1, is ETGVTQSPTHLIKTRGQQVTLRCSSQSGHNTVSWYQQALGQGPQFIFQYYREEENGRGNFPPRFSGLQFPNYSSELNVNALELDDSALYLCASSAQGVGNTEAFFGQGTRLTVV.